The clone carrying this T cell receptor (beta chain) was detected once. Clones were sequenced by immunoSEQ multiplex PCR, and TCRdb holds only the in-frame ones, with some missing. In the table there are about 120,000 clones, more than 70% of which are singletons. Germline V gene lookup returns CDR1 LNHDA and CDR2 SQIVND (reference sequence). The CDR3 contains 12 residues. V was clipped by 10 bases and J by 2 bases, with 11 bases between them. The data belong to a study of blood T cell repertoires in COVID-19. The TCR originated in a man aged 50-59 years with acute or convalescent COVID-19. The chain joins TRBV19 to TRBJ1-1; D is ambiguous. The specimen sequenced was peripheral blood. CDR3 coding DNA: TGTGCCACTTTGGCTCATAACACTGAAGCTTTCTTT. It is translated as CATLAHNTEAFF. Complete variable domain (other parts from reference TRBV19 and TRBJ1-1): DGGITQSPKYLFRKEGQNVTLSCEQNLNHDAMYWYRQDPGQGLRLIYYSQIVNDFQKGDIAEGYSVSREKKESFPLTVTSAQKNPTAFYLCATLAHNTEAFFGQGTRLTVV.